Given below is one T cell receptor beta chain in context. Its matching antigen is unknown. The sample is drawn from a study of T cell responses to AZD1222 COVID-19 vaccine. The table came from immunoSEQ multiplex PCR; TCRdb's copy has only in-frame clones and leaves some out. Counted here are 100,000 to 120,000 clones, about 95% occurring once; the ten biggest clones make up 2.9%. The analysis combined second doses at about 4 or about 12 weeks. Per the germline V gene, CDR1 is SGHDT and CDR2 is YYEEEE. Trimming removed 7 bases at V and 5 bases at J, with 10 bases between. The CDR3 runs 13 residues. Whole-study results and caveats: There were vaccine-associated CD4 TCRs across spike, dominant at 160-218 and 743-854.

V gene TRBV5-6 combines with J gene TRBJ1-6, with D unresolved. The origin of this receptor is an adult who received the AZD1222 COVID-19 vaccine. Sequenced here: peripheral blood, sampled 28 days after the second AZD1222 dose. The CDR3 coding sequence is TGTGCCAGCTGCTCCCTCGATAATTCACCCCTCCACTTT. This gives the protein CASCSLDNSPLHF. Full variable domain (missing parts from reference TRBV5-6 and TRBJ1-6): DAGVTQSPTHLIKTRGQQVTLRCSPKSGHDTVSWYQQALGQGPQFIFQYYEEEERQRGNFPDRFSGHQFPNYSSELNVNALLLGDSALYLCASCSLDNSPLHFGNGTRLTVT.